These T cell receptor beta chains were read from a single sample in a study of blood T cell repertoires in COVID-19. Some clones are missing from TCRdb's copy, which holds only in-frame ones; the method was immunoSEQ multiplex PCR. The sample carries around 280,000 clones, nearly 90% recorded once. Sequenced material: PBMCs or T cells enriched from blood (not recorded which). All receptors come from a woman under 30 with acute COVID-19. The CDR3 runs from the conserved cysteine through the conserved F or W. The D gene is left open where the match is weak. Some rows have no size entry. The others give once, few or many, or a class for an expanded clone.

j_call d_call v_call clone_size cdr3_aa cdr3_nt
TRBJ1-6 TRBD1 TRBV9 . CASSAGQGRSPLHF TGTGCCAGCAGCGCCGGACAGGGGCGCTCACCCCTCCACTTT
TRBJ2-7 TRBD2 TRBV27 . CASSSPQAGDYEQYF TGTGCCAGCAGTTCCCCTCAAGCGGGAGACTACGAGCAGTACTTC
TRBJ2-1 TRBD2 TRBV10-3 . CAPLGREGDYNEQFF TGTGCCCCCCTGGGACGGGAGGGCGACTACAATGAGCAGTTCTTC
TRBJ1-3 TRBD1 TRBV6-5 . CASIGQAISGNTIYF TGTGCCAGCATCGGACAGGCCATCTCTGGAAACACCATATATTTT
TRBJ2-7 TRBD2 TRBV11-2 . CASRRSPSGRGYEQYF TGTGCCAGCAGGCGCAGTCCTAGCGGGAGAGGGTACGAGCAGTACTTC
TRBJ2-1 . TRBV11-2 . CASSLGRTYNEQFF TGTGCCAGCAGCTTAGGGAGGACTTACAATGAGCAGTTCTTC
TRBJ1-4 TRBD1 TRBV24-1 . CATRRDREEEKLFF TGTGCCACCAGGAGGGACAGGGAGGAAGAAAAACTGTTTTTT
TRBJ1-5 . TRBV28 . CASNDGGGNQPQHF TGTGCCAGCAACGACGGGGGGGGCAATCAGCCCCAGCATTTT
TRBJ2-5 . TRBV25-1 . CASNHHARGETQYF TGTGCCAGCAACCACCATGCCCGAGGCGAGACCCAGTACTTC
TRBJ2-1 TRBD2 TRBV4-2 once CASKTTSGPYNEQFF TGTGCCAGCAAGACTACTAGCGGTCCCTACAATGAGCAGTTCTTC
TRBJ2-3 . TRBV12-3/TRBV12-4 . CASSPRVPDTQYF TGTGCCAGCAGTCCTCGGGTCCCAGATACGCAGTATTTT
TRBJ2-5 TRBD2 TRBV3-1/TRBV3-2 . CASSQGGGYQETQYF TGTGCCAGCAGCCAAGGCGGGGGGTACCAAGAGACCCAGTACTTC
TRBJ1-5 . TRBV10-2 . CASSESSGYNQPQHF TGCGCCAGCAGTGAGTCTTCAGGGTACAATCAGCCCCAGCATTTT